The following is a T cell receptor beta chain sequence with its context. Its antigen remains unknown. One entry per CDR3 protein results from TCRdb running MiXCR on the reads. The sample yields 400,000 to 600,000 distinct CDR3 sequences, approximately 46% seen once. Deletions cut 1 base from V and 6 bases from J, with 28 bases between. In germline, CDR1 is SGHVS, CDR2 FQNEAQ. This CDR3 region has 20 residues. The data are from a study of T cell repertoires in cytomegalovirus infection. At the level of the study: Recently identified HLA-C-restricted CMV epitopes were used, and well-studied HLA-B-restricted CMV epitopes were used as well. A matching HLA type, together with CMV infection, was signaled by public TCR beta signatures. Study-wide results and caveats: It was HLA-C-restricted CMV-specific TCR beta clonotypes that dominated the response ex vivo. Carriage of CMV together with the relevant HLA was identifiable through cumulative public TCR beta family frequency.

The source material was cultured PBMCs, sampled from culture after CMV antigen stimulation. This chain connects TRBV7-8 to TRBJ2-1; tentative D call: TRBD2 (6 bases). This clonotype was sampled from a human donor in good health (CMV status not recorded). Some clones in this sample may be carry-over from other donors' samples. The CDR3 loop reads CASSLDILSGEHSRGNEQFF. The CDR3 nucleotides are TGTGCCAGCAGCTTAGATATTTTGTCGGGAGAACACTCGAGAGGCAATGAGCAGTTCTTC.